This TCR beta chain stems from a study of T cells after yellow fever vaccination. In TCRdb, the 5' RACE reads were re-called with MiXCR into one record per CDR3 protein. The sample includes some 200,000 distinct CDR3 sequences, 11% of them seen just once. The CDR3 is 16 amino acids. V shed 3 bases and J 4 bases; nucleotides not matched to a gene: 8. This TCR was sampled from a man younger than 35 who received the YFV17D yellow fever vaccine. The rearrangement uses TRBV12-3 or TRBV12-4 and TRBJ2-1; 8 nucleotides line up with TRBD2. The sample in question was CD8+ T cells sorted from PBMCs, obtained 15 days after the yellow fever booster vaccination. CDR3 in DNA: TGTGCCAGCAGTTTCTGGACTAGCATGGAGTACAATGAGCAGTTCTTC. This translates into CASSFWTSMEYNEQFF.